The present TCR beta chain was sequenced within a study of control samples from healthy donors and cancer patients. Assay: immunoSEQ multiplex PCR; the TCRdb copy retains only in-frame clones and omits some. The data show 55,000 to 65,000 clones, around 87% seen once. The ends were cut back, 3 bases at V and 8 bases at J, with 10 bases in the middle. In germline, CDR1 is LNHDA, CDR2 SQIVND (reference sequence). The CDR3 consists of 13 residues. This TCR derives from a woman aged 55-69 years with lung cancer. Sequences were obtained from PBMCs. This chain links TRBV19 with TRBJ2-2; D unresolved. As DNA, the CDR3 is TGTGCCAGTAGTATTGGGCGAAGGGGGGAGCTGTTTTTT. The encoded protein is CASSIGRRGELFF.